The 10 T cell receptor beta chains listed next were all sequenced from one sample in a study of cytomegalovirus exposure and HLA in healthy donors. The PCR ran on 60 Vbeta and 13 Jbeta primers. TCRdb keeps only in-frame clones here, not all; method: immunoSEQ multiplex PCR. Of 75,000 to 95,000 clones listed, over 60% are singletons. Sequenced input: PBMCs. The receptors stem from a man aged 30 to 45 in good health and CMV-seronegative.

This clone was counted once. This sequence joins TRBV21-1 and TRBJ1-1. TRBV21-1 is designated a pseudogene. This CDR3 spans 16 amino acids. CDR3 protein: CASSKQEAGWNTEAFF. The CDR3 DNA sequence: TGTGCCAGCAGCAAACAGGAGGCGGGGTGGAACACTGAAGCTTTCTTT.

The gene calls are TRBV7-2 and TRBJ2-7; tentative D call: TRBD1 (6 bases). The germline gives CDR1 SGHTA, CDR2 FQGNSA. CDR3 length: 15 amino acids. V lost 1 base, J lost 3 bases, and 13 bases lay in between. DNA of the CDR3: TGTGCCAGCAGCTTAGGGGCAGGGGTCGACTACGAGCAGTACTTC. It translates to CASSLGAGVDYEQYF. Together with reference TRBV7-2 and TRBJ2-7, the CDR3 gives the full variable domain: GAGVSQSPSNKVTEKGKDVELRCDPISGHTALYWYRQSLGQGLEFLIYFQGNSAPDKSGLPSDRFSAERTGGSVSTLTIQRTQQEDSAVYLCASSLGAGVDYEQYFGPGTRLTVT.

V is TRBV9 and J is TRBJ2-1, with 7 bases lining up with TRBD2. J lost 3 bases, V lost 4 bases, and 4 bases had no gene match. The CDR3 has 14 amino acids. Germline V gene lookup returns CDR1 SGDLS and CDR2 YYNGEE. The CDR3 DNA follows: TGTGCCAGCAGCCCCTGGGGGGGCTACAATGAGCAGTTCTTC. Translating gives CASSPWGGYNEQFF. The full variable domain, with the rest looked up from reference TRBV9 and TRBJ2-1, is DSGVTQTPKHLITATGQRVTLRCSPRSGDLSVYWYQQSLDQGLQFLIQYYNGEERAKGNILERFSAQQFPDLHSELNLSSLELGDSALYFCASSPWGGYNEQFFGPGTRLTVL.

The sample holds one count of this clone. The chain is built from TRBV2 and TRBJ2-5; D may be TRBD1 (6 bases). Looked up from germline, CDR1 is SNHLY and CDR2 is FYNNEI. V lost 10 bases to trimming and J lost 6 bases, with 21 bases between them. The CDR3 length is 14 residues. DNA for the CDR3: TGTGCCACCCGGATACAGGGTTTTGTCCAGACCCAGTACTTC. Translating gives CATRIQGFVQTQYF.

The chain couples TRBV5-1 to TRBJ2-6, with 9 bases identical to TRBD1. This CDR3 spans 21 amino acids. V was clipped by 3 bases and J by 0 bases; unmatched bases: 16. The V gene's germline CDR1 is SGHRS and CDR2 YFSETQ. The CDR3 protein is CASSSKGLGTGKSSGANVLTF. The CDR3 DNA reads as TGCGCCAGCAGCTCTAAGGGGTTGGGGACAGGGAAGAGCTCTGGGGCCAACGTCCTGACTTTC.

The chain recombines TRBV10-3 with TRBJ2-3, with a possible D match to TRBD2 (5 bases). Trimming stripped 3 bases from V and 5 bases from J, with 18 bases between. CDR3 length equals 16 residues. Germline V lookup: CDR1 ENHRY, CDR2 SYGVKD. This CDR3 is CAISEVGEIWRDTQYF. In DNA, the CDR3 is TGTGCCATCAGTGAAGTCGGGGAGATATGGAGAGATACGCAGTATTTT.

The CDR3 DNA follows: TGCAGCGCCGGAGGGGCTTTTAAGGGCGAGCAGTACTTC. Protein: CSAGGAFKGEQYF. The chain has TRBV29-1 and TRBJ2-7, with D maybe TRBD2 (6 bases). This CDR3 region has 13 residues. CDR1 is SQVTM and CDR2 is ANQGSEA in the germline V gene. V was pared by 7 bases and J by 6 bases, with 19 bases between.

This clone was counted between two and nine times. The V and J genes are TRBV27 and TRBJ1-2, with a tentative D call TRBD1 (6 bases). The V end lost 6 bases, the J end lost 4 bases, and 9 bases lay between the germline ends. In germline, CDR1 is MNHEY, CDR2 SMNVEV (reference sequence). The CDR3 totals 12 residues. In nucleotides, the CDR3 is TGTGCCAGCAGGAGGGGGGGCTATGGCTACACCTTC. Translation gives CASRRGGYGYTF.

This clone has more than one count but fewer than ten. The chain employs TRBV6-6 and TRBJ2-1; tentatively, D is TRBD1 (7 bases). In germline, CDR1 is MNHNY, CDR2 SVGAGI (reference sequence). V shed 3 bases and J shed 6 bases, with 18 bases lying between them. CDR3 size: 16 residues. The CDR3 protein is CASSYPPRQGLNEQFF. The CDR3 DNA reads TGTGCCAGCAGTTATCCCCCCCGACAGGGACTCAATGAGCAGTTCTTC.

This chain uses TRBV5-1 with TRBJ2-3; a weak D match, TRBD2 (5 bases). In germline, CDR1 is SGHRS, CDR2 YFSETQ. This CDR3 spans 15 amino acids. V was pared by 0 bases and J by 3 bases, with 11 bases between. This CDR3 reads CASSLALVGTDTQYF. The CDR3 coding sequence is TGCGCCAGCAGCTTGGCACTAGTTGGAACAGATACGCAGTATTTT. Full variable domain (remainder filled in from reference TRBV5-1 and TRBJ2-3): KAGVTQTPRYLIKTRGQQVTLSCSPISGHRSVSWYQQTPGQGLQFLFEYFSETQRNKGNFPGRFSGRQFSNSRSEMNVSTLELGDSALYLCASSLALVGTDTQYFGPGTRLTVL.